This T cell receptor beta chain emerged from a study of T cell repertoires in cytomegalovirus infection. The wider study: Both CMV infection and a matching HLA type were indicated by public TCR beta signatures.

From the reads, TCRdb called clonotypes with MiXCR, one entry per CDR3 protein. This repertoire shows about 680,000 distinct CDR3 sequences, around 24% found once; its top ten account for around 7.6%. CDR1 is SSHAT, CDR2 FNYEAQ, per germline (reference sequence). This CDR3 contains 13 residues. In its sample, this clonotype was seen many times. Its target is unknown. One end of the junction does not line up with germline, which may come from a read error. Study outcomes and limitations: Based on cumulative public TCR beta family frequency, carriers of CMV plus the relevant HLA were identified. Across the ex vivo response, the dominant clonotypes were HLA-C-restricted CMV-specific TCR beta clonotypes.

The chain employs TRBV7-7 and TRBJ2-3; D could derive from TRBD1 or TRBD2 (5 bases each). Sequencing was performed on CD8+ T cells from PBMCs. The clonotype was recovered from a human donor in good health (CMV status not recorded). Some clones in this sample may be carry-over from other donors' samples. CDR3 sequence reads: CASRDEGQDTQYF. The CDR3 region has the DNA TGTGCTAGCAGGGACGAGGGGCAAGATACGCAGTATTTT.